This T cell receptor (beta chain) stems from a study of T cell repertoires in cytomegalovirus infection. Turning to this clonotype: The target antigen is unknown.

The CDR3 totals 16 residues. V was pared by 5 bases and J by 0 bases, with 10 bases of the junction left unmatched. Looked up from germline, CDR1 is DFQATT and CDR2 is SNEGSKA (reference sequence). TCRdb reanalysed the reads using MiXCR and keeps one entry per CDR3 protein. The table records fewer than 1,000,000 distinct CDR3 sequences, around 29% of them present only once. Source: cultured CD8+ T cells from PBMCs, taken from culture after CMV antigen stimulation. The V and J genes are TRBV20-1 and TRBJ1-5; 7 nucleotides align to TRBD1. The receptor's source is a human donor in good health (CMV status not recorded). Some clones in this sample may be carry-over from other donors' samples. The CDR3, as DNA: TGCAGTGCTCTTTCCCGGGACAGCAATAGCAATCAGCCCCAGCATTTT. It specifies CSALSRDSNSNQPQHF.